This T cell receptor (beta chain) was found in a study of cytotoxic CD8 clonotypes in ibrutinib-treated CLL. As for the study in general: On average, approximately 95,000 productive rearrangements and around 260,000 productive templates per sample. Regarding the study as a whole: Pretreatment clonality was elevated relative to age-matched healthy donors and paralleled circulating CD8+ T-cell counts.

This CDR3 comprises 13 residues. The germline V gene has CDR1 MNHNS and CDR2 SASEGT. The germline V and J ends were trimmed by 3 bases and 3 bases, with 8 bases remaining between them. This clone was detected a few times. Its specificity is not known. The sequencing depth, 1 in 200,000 to 1 in 1 million T cells, was the target. Sequenced by immunoSEQ multiplex PCR; TCRdb stores in-frame clones only, minus some. This sample has 300,000 or so clones, with roughly 67% found just once. The clonotype was recovered from a human donor with chronic lymphocytic leukemia. The input for sequencing was PBMCs, taken after 36 months of ibrutinib treatment. The V gene is TRBV6-1, the J gene TRBJ1-2; D unresolved. In nucleotides, the CDR3 is TGTGCCAGCAGTGAGCTTAAGGACTATGGCTACACCTTC. It encodes CASSELKDYGYTF.